The 10 T cell receptor beta chains reported below all come from one sample, sequenced in a study of shared clonotypes between healthy human individuals. Repertoires were generated with immunoSEQ multiplex PCR, while TCRdb's copy carries only in-frame clones and drops some. The table has about 1,500,000 clones, around 97% seen once; the top ten hold roughly 1.2%. Sequencing was performed on naive CD4+ T cells sorted from blood. Subset denoted: CD45RA+ positively selected. These receptors originate from a man younger than 40 in good health.

The V gene is TRBV12-2, the J gene TRBJ1-5; no DNA check was done on the table's D call, TRBD1. TRBV12-2 is shown as a pseudogene. CDR3 size: 17 residues. Written as DNA, the CDR3 is TGTGCAAGTCGCTCACCGTTCGGGACAGGGGGCCGTCAGCCCCAGCATTTT. Translating it yields CASRSPFGTGGRQPQHF.

The chain links TRBV10-2 to TRBJ2-4; D is ambiguous. The germline V gene has CDR1 WSHSY and CDR2 SAAADI. The CDR3 has 15 amino acids. Trimming took off 2 bases at V and 0 bases at J, with 8 bases between the two ends. The CDR3 here is CASSEPQIAKNIQYF. CDR3 coding DNA: TGCGCCAGCAGTGAGCCACAGATAGCCAAAAACATTCAGTACTTC.

The chain joins TRBV6-1 to TRBJ2-7; either TRBD1 or TRBD2 may supply D (5 bases each). This CDR3 is built from 15 residues. Germline V gene data show CDR1 as MNHNS and CDR2 as SASEGT. Trimming left V 5 bases short and J 2 bases short, with 16 bases between. CDR3 nucleotide sequence: TGTGCCAGCAGTCTCCCGGGACCGGGAACCTACGAGCAGTACTTC. This gives the protein CASSLPGPGTYEQYF.

V is TRBV11-2 and J is TRBJ2-1, with no clear D. The CDR3 length is 18 residues. Germline V gene sequence: CDR1 SGHAT, CDR2 FQNNGV. Trimming removed 2 bases from V and 4 bases from J, with 21 bases in between. The CDR3 region is CASSLRLSQTRIYNEQFF. The DNA for the CDR3 is TGTGCCAGCAGCTTAAGATTATCGCAAACGCGGATTTACAATGAGCAGTTCTTC.

This chain joins TRBV5-4 and TRBJ2-7; D is perhaps TRBD1 or TRBD2 (6 bases each). This CDR3 has 15 residues. Trimming took off 4 bases at V and 3 bases at J, with 17 bases between the two ends. Germline V CDR1 and CDR2: SGHNT, YYREEE (reference sequence). The DNA for the CDR3 is TGTGCCAGCAGCACTGGTAGCGAGGGGGGCTACGAGCAGTACTTC. It is translated as CASSTGSEGGYEQYF.

The V gene is TRBV11-2, the J gene TRBJ1-2, with 10 positions matching TRBD1. Germline V gene lookup returns CDR1 SGHAT and CDR2 FQNNGV. The CDR3 loop spans 12 amino acids. V shed 10 bases, J shed 5 bases, and the junction held 4 bases outside the gene matches. The CDR3 nucleotides are TGTGCCACACGACAGGGGGCGTATGGCTACACCTTC. Residues: CATRQGAYGYTF.

J is TRBJ1-1 and V is TRBV27; a possible D gene is TRBD1 (5 bases). The CDR3 extends over 15 amino acids. V lost 6 bases, J lost 2 bases, and 16 bases lay in between. From germline, CDR1 is MNHEY and CDR2 SMNVEV (reference sequence). The DNA for the CDR3 is TGTGCCAGCAGGTCCCAGGGATTATATAACACTGAAGCTTTCTTT. Translation: CASRSQGLYNTEAFF.

The chain joins TRBV4-1 to TRBJ2-1; 13 bases line up with TRBD2. This CDR3 spans 17 amino acids. Germline trimming cut 1 base from V and 6 bases from J; bases unmatched to any gene: 6. Germline V gene data show CDR1 as MGHRA and CDR2 as YSYEKL. CDR3 protein: CASSQVPGTSGVNEQFF. In DNA, the CDR3 is TGCGCCAGCAGCCAAGTCCCTGGGACTAGCGGGGTCAATGAGCAGTTCTTC.

This chain uses TRBV19 with TRBJ2-7; no definite D call. The CDR3 is 12 amino acids. The V gene lost 7 bases and the J gene lost 2 bases, with 9 bases spanning the gap. CDR1 and CDR2 (germline): LNHDA, SQIVND (reference sequence). The CDR3 nucleotides are TGTGCCAGTATTTCTGAAGCCTACGAGCAGTACTTC. The encoded protein is CASISEAYEQYF.

About this clone: Other DNA sequences of this sample code for an identical CDR3. This chain links TRBV29-1 with TRBJ2-5; D not certain. V was cut by 1 base and J by 2 bases, with 8 bases left in between. This CDR3 is 13 amino acids long. From germline, CDR1 is SQVTM and CDR2 ANQGSEA. The CDR3: CSVEVNRQETQYF. The CDR3 DNA reads as TGCAGCGTTGAAGTAAACAGACAAGAGACCCAGTACTTC.